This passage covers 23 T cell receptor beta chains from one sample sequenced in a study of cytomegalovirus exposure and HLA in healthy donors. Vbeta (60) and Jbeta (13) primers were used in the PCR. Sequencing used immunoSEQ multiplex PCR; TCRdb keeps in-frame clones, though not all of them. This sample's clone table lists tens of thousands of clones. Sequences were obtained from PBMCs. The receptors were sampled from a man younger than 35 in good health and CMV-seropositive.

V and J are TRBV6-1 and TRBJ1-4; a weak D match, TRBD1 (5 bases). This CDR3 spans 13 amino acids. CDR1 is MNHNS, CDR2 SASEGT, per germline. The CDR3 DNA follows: TGTGGGCTTCTCGACAGTCTTAATGAAAAACTGTTTTTT. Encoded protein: CGLLDSLNEKLFF.

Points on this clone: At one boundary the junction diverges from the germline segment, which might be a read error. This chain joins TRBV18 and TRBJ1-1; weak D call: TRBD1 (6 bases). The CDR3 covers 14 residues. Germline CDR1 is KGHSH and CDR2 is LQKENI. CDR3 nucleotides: TGTGCCAGCTCACCCCCGAGACAGGTGGAGGAAGCTTCCTTT. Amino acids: CASSPPRQVEEASF.

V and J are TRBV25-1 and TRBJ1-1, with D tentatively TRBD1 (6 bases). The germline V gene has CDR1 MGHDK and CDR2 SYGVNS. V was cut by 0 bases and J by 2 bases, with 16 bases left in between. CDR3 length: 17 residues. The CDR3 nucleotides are TGTGCCAGCAGTGAATATGCAGGGGCAGGCCTCAACACTGAAGCTTTCTTT. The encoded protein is CASSEYAGAGLNTEAFF.

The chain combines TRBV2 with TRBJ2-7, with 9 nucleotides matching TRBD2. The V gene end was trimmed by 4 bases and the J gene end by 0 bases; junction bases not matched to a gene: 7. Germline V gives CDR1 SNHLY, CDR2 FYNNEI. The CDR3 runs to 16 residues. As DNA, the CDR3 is TGTGCCAGCAGTGCCCTATTAGCGGGAGTCTCCTACGAGCAGTACTTC. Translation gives CASSALLAGVSYEQYF.

As DNA, the CDR3 is TGTGCCACCGGTTCGGGACAGAAGAATTCACCCCTCCACTTT. Encoded protein: CATGSGQKNSPLHF. The chain joins TRBV11-1 to TRBJ1-6; 7 positions match TRBD1. The germline V gene encodes CDR1 SGHAT and CDR2 FQDESV (reference sequence). This CDR3 has 14 residues. V was pared by 10 bases and J by 7 bases, with 10 bases of the junction left unmatched.

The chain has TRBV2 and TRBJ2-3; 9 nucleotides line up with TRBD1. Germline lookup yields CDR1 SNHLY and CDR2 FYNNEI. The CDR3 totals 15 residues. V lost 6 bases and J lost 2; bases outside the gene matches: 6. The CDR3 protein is CASRGQGLSTDTQYF. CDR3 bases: TGTGCCAGCAGGGGACAGGGACTATCCACAGATACGCAGTATTTT.

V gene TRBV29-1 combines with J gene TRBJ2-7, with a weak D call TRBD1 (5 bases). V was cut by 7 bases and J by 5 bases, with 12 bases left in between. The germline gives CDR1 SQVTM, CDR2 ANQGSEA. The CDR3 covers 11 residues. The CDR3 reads CSATGSDEQYF. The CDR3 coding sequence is TGCAGCGCCACAGGTTCCGACGAGCAGTACTTC.

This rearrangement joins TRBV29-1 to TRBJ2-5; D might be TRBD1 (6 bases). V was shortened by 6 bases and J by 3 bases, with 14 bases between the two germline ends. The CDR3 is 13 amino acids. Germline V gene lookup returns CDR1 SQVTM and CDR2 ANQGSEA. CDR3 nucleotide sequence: TGCAGCGTGAAGGGACATGAGAAAGAGACCCAGTACTTC. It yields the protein CSVKGHEKETQYF.

The CDR3 DNA follows: TGTGCCAGCACCTGGCGGGGGCAATTGGGCACTGAAGCTTTCTTT. Protein sequence: CASTWRGQLGTEAFF. The chain combines TRBV27 with TRBJ1-1; D might be TRBD1 (6 bases). The CDR3 contains 15 residues. Germline V gene lookup returns CDR1 MNHEY and CDR2 SMNVEV (reference sequence). V was clipped by 7 bases and J by 4 bases, with 19 bases between them.

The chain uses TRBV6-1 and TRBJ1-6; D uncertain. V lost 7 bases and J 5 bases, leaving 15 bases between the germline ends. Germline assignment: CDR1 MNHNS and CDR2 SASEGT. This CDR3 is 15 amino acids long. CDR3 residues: CASTETGEHNSPLHF. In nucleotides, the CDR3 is TGTGCCAGCACTGAGACTGGGGAGCATAATTCACCCCTCCACTTT.

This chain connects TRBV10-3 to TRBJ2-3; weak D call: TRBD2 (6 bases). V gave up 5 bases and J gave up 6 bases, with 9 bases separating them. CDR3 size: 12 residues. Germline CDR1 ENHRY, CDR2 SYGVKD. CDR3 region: CAISWAGDTQYF. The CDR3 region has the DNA TGTGCCATCAGTTGGGCGGGGGATACGCAGTATTTT.

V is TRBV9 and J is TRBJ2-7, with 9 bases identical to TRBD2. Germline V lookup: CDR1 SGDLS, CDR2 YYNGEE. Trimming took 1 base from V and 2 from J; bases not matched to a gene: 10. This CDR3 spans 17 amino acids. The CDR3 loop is CASSVLPSSSGAYEQYF. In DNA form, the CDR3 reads TGTGCCAGCAGCGTACTTCCGAGTTCTAGCGGGGCCTACGAGCAGTACTTC.

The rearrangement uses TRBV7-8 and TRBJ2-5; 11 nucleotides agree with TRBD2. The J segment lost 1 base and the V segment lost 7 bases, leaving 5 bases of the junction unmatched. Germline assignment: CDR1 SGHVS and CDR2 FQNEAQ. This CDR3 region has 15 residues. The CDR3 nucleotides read TGTGCCAGCAATAGCGGGAGGGCAGGCCAAGAGACCCAGTACTTC. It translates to CASNSGRAGQETQYF.

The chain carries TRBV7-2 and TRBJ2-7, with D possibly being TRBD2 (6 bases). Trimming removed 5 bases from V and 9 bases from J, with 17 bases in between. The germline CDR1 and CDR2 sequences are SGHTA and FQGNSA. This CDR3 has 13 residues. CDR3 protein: CASSPNREQGQYF. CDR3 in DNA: TGTGCCAGCAGCCCAAACCGGGAGCAGGGGCAGTACTTC.

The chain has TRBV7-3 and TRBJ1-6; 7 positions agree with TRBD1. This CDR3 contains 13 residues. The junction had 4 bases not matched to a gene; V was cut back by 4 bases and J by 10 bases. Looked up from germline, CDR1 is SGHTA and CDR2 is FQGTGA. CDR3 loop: CASSSDRASPLHF. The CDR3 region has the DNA TGTGCCAGCAGCTCCGACAGGGCATCACCCCTCCACTTT. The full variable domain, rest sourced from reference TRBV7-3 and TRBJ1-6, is GAGVSQTPSNKVTEKGKYVELRCDPISGHTALYWYRQSLGQGPEFLIYFQGTGAADDSGLPNDRFFAVRPEGSVSTLKIQRTERGDSAVYLCASSSDRASPLHFGNGTRLTVT.

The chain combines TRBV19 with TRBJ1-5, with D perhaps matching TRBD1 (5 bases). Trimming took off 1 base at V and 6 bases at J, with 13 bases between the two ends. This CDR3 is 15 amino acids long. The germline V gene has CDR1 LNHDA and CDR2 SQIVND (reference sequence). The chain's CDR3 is CASSIAPGRTQPQHF. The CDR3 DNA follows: TGTGCCAGTAGTATAGCACCAGGGCGAACTCAGCCCCAGCATTTT.

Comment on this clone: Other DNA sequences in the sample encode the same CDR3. DNA for the CDR3: TGTGCCAGCAGCCGTGGACAGCTGAACACTGAAGCTTTCTTT. It is translated as CASSRGQLNTEAFF. This chain uses TRBV5-4 with TRBJ1-1, with D perhaps matching TRBD1 (6 bases). V was pared by 4 bases and J by 0 bases, with 10 bases between. Germline CDR1 SGHNT, CDR2 YYREEE (reference sequence). The CDR3 runs 14 residues.

The CDR3 region is CASSEFNTGELFF. Here the CDR3 DNA reads TGTGCCAGCAGCGAGTTCAACACCGGGGAGCTGTTTTTT. This chain connects TRBV7-9 to TRBJ2-2; unclear D gene. Germline V gives CDR1 SEHNR, CDR2 FQNEAQ (reference sequence). This CDR3 is built from 13 residues. The V and J ends lost 5 bases and 2 bases respectively, with 6 bases between them.

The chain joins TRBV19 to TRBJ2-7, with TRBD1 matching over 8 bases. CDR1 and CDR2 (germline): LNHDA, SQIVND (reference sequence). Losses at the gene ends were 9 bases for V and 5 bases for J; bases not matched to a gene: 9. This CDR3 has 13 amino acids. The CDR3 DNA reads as TGTGCCAGCTCCTTGGACAGGGAGAACGAGCAGTACTTC. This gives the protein CASSLDRENEQYF.

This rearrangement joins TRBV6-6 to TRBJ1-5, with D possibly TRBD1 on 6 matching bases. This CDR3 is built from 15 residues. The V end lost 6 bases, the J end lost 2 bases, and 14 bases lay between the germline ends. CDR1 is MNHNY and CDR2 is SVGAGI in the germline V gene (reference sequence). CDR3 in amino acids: CASSPNRVGNQPQHF. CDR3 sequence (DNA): TGTGCCAGCAGCCCGAACAGGGTTGGCAATCAGCCCCAGCATTTT.

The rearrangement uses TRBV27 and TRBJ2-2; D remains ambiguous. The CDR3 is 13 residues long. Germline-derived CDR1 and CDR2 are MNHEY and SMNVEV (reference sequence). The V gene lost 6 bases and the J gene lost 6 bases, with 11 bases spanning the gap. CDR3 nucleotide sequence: TGTGCCAGCAGCGAAAACGTAGCCGGGGAGCTGTTTTTT. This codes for CASSENVAGELFF.

The CDR3 is CASTPPGAGGSYGYTF. The CDR3 nucleotides read TGTGCCAGCACCCCCCCGGGGGCAGGGGGCTCCTATGGCTACACCTTC. This sequence joins TRBV28 and TRBJ1-2; TRBD1 matches 8 bases. Germline CDR1 MDHEN, CDR2 SYDVKM. CDR3 length: 16 amino acids. The J segment lost 4 bases and the V segment lost 7 bases, leaving 14 bases of the junction unmatched.

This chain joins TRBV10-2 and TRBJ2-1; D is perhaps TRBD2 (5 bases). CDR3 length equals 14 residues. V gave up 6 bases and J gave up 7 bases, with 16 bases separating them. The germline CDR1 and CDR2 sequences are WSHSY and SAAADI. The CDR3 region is CASRTTRITNEQFF. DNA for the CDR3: TGCGCCAGCAGAACCACTAGGATCACTAATGAGCAGTTCTTC.